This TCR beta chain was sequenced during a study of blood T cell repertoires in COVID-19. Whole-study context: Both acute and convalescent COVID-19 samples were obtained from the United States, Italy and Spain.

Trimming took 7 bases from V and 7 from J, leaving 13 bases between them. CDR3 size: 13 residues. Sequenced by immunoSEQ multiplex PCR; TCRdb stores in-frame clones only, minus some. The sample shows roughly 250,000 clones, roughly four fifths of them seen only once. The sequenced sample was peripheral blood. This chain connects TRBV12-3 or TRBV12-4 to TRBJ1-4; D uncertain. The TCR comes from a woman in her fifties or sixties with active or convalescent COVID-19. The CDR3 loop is CASTLLNGEKLFF. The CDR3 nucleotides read TGTGCCAGCACCCTCCTTAACGGTGAAAAACTGTTTTTT.